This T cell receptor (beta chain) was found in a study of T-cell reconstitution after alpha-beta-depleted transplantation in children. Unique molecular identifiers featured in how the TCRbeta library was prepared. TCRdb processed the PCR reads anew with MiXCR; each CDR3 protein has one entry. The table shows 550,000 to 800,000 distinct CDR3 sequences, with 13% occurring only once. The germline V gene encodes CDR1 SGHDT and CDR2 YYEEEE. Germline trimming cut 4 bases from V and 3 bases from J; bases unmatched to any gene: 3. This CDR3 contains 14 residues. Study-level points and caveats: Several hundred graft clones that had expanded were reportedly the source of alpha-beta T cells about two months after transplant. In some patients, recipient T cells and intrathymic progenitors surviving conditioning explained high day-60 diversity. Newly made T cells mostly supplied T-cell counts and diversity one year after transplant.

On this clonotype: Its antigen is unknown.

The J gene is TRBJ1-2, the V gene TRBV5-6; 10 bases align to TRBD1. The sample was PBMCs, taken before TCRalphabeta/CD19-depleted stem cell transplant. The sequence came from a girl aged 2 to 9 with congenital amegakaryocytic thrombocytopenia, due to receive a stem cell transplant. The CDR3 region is CASSGQGGHYGYTF. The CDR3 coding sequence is TGTGCCAGCAGCGGACAGGGGGGACACTATGGCTACACCTTC.